This TCR beta chain appears in the sequencing data of a study of cytomegalovirus exposure and HLA in healthy donors. As for the study in general: The approximately 130 validation repertoires matched the roughly 700 first-cohort repertoires in platform, a later analysis reported. Study-level findings and limits: In vitro checks showed that a few CMV-associated chains really do target CMV antigens.

As for this clone: What it binds is unknown.

The repertoire was sequenced with immunoSEQ multiplex PCR; TCRdb's copy has only in-frame clones and lacks some. The table records 250,000 or so clones, around 89% of them present only once. J lost 0 bases, V lost 4 bases, and 5 bases had no gene match. The germline CDR1 and CDR2 sequences are MDHEN and SYDVKM. This CDR3 has 16 residues. The clonotype was recovered from a woman under 30 in good health and CMV-seronegative. This sequence joins TRBV28 and TRBJ2-4, with 8 bases lining up with TRBD1. The sequencing input was PBMCs. CDR3 sequence reads: CASSWGQALAKNIQYF. The CDR3 DNA reads as TGTGCCAGCAGTTGGGGACAGGCCCTAGCCAAAAACATTCAGTACTTC.